A single sample is the source of the 8 T cell receptor beta chains below, sequenced in a study of cytomegalovirus exposure and HLA in healthy donors. It was with 60 Vbeta and 13 Jbeta primers that the PCR ran. Clones were sequenced by immunoSEQ multiplex PCR, and TCRdb holds only the in-frame ones, with some missing. The table has some 210,000 clones, around 86% seen once. The sample comprised PBMCs. These receptors all stem from a woman aged 45-59 years in good health and CMV-seropositive.

V is TRBV30 and J is TRBJ2-7; D may be TRBD2 (6 bases). CDR1 GTSNPN and CDR2 SVGIG come from the germline V gene (reference sequence). The CDR3 totals 16 residues. V dropped 2 bases and J dropped 1 base, with 18 bases sitting between them. CDR3 nucleotide sequence: TGTGCCTGGAGTCGGGACTCCAGAGGGATATCCTACGAGCAGTACTTC. Translating gives CAWSRDSRGISYEQYF.

This clone appeared a single time. This sequence joins TRBV29-1 and TRBJ1-2; 9 bases line up with TRBD1. CDR3 length equals 14 residues. From germline, CDR1 is SQVTM and CDR2 ANQGSEA. Trimming removed 7 bases from V and 8 bases from J; junction bases left unmatched: 14. Here the CDR3 DNA reads TGCAGCGCTACCCGGGACAGGGACGCGGAGGGCTACACCTTC. It codes for CSATRDRDAEGYTF.

In regard to this clone: Distinct nucleotide sequences in the sample also encode this CDR3. The chain combines TRBV5-1 with TRBJ2-3; D is unresolved. Trimming took 0 bases from V and 2 from J, leaving 7 bases between them. Looked up from germline, CDR1 is SGHRS and CDR2 is YFSETQ. The CDR3 covers 14 residues. The CDR3 DNA is TGCGCCAGCAGCTTGGCATCAGTCACAGATACGCAGTATTTT. Translating gives CASSLASVTDTQYF.

This chain connects TRBV5-4 to TRBJ1-1, with a tentative D call TRBD1 (5 bases). Trimming took off 1 base at V and 5 bases at J, with 15 bases between the two ends. The CDR3 consists of 15 residues. Per the germline V gene, CDR1 is SGHNT and CDR2 is YYREEE (reference sequence). CDR3 amino acids: CASSLRLGGDTEAFF. The CDR3 DNA reads TGTGCCAGCAGCTTGCGGTTGGGGGGGGATACTGAAGCTTTCTTT.

V usage is TRBV5-4 and J usage is TRBJ1-1, with 7 bases aligning to TRBD1. This CDR3 contains 12 residues. Germline-derived CDR1 and CDR2 are SGHNT and YYREEE (reference sequence). V dropped 4 bases and J dropped 8; count of bases not matched to a gene: 5. The CDR3 sequence: CASSQDRVEAFF. The CDR3 DNA sequence: TGTGCCAGCAGCCAAGACAGGGTCGAAGCTTTCTTT. Looking up the rest from reference TRBV5-4 and TRBJ1-1 gives the full variable domain: ETGVTQSPTHLIKTRGQQVTLRCSSQSGHNTVSWYQQALGQGPQFIFQYYREEENGRGNFPPRFSGLQFPNYSSELNVNALELDDSALYLCASSQDRVEAFFGQGTRLTVV.

This sequence joins TRBV14 and TRBJ1-4, with 12 bases aligning to TRBD1. The CDR3 spans 17 residues. Germline CDR1 reads SGHDN; CDR2 reads FVKESK. Unmatched junction bases numbered 9, after V lost 4 bases and J lost 6 bases. The CDR3 DNA sequence: TGTGCCAGCAGCCCCGGGACAGGGGGCAGTCGTTATGAAAAACTGTTTTTT. It translates to CASSPGTGGSRYEKLFF.

The chain couples TRBV27 to TRBJ2-1, with 12 nucleotides matching TRBD1. The CDR3 runs to 14 residues. The germline CDR1 and CDR2 sequences are MNHEY and SMNVEV (reference sequence). The trim removed 3 bases at V and 6 bases at J, leaving 0 bases unmatched. The CDR3 region has the DNA TGTGCCAGCAGTTTGGGACAGGGGGCCAATGAGCAGTTCTTC. Translated: CASSLGQGANEQFF.

The chain joins TRBV7-8 to TRBJ1-5, with 8 positions matching TRBD1. The V gene's germline CDR1 is SGHVS and CDR2 FQNEAQ. The V and J ends lost 3 bases and 3 bases, in that order; junction bases with no gene match: 4. This CDR3 is built from 15 residues. The CDR3 loop is CASSLGTGSNQPQHF. Written as DNA, the CDR3 is TGTGCCAGCAGCTTGGGGACAGGTTCCAATCAGCCCCAGCATTTT.